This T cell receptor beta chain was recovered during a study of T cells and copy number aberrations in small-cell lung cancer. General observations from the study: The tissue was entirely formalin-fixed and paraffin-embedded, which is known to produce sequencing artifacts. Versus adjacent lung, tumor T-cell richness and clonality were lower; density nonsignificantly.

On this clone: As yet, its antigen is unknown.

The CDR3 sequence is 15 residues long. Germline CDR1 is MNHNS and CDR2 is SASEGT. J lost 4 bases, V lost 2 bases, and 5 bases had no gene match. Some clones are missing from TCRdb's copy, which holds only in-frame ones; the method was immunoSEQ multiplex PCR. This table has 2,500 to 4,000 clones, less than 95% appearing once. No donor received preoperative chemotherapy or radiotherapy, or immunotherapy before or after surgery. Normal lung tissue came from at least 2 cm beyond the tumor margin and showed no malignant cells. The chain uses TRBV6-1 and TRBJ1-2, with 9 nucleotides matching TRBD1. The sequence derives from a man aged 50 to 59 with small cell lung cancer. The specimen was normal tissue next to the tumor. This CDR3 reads CASSETYRGLYGYTF. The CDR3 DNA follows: TGTGCCAGCAGTGAAACCTACAGGGGGCTCTATGGCTACACCTTC.